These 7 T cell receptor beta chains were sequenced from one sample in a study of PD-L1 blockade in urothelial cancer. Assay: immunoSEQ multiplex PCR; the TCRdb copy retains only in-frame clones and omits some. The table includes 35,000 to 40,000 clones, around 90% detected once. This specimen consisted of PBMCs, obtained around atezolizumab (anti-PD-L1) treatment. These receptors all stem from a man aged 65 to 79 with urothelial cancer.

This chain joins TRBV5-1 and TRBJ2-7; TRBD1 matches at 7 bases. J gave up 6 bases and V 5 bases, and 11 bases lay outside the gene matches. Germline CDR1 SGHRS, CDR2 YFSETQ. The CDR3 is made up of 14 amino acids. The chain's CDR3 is CASRIGGGGGEQYF. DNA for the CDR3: TGCGCCAGCAGAATAGGGGGCGGAGGAGGCGAGCAGTACTTC.

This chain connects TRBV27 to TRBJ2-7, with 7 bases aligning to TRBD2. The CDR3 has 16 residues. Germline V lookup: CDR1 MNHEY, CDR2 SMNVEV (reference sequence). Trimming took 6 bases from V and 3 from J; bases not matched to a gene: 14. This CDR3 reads CASRPLGLADFYEQYF. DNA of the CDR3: TGTGCCAGCAGACCCCTTGGGCTAGCGGATTTCTACGAGCAGTACTTC.

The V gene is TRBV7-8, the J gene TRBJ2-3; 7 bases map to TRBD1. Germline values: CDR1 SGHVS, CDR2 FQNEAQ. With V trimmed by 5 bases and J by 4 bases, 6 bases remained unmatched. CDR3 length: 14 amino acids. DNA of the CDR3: TGTGCCAGCAGCCCCGGGACAGCGGCAGATACGCAGTATTTT. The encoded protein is CASSPGTAADTQYF.

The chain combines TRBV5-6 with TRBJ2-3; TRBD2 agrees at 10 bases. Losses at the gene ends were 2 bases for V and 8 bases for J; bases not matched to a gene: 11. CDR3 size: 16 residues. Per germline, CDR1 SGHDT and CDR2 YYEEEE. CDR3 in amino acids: CASSFPQREGESTQYF. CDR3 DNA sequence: TGTGCCAGCAGCTTTCCGCAGCGGGAGGGAGAGAGTACGCAGTATTTT.

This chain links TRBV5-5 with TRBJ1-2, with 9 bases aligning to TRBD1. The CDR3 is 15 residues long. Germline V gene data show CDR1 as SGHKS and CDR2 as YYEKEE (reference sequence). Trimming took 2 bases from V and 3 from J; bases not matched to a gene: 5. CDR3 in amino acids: CASSLGQGKDYGYTF. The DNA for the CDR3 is TGTGCCAGCAGCTTAGGACAGGGGAAAGACTATGGCTACACCTTC.

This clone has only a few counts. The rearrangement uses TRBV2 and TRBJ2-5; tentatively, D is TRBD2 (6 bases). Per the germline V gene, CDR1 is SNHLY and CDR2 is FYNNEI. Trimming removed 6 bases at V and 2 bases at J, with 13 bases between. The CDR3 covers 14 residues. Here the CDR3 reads CASSLWDSQETQYF. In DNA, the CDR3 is TGTGCCAGCAGCTTATGGGACTCTCAAGAGACCCAGTACTTC.

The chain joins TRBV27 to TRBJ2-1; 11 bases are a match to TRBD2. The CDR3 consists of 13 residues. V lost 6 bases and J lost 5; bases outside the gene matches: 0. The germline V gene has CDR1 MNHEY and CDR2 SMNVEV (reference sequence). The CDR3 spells CASRGLADNEQFF. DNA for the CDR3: TGTGCCAGCAGGGGACTAGCGGACAATGAGCAGTTCTTC.